The 22 T cell receptor beta chains below were found in one sample sequenced in a study of T cells expressing NK-cell markers. Reprocessing the 5' RACE reads, TCRdb reports a single entry for every CDR3 protein and omits DNA. The sample includes about 390,000 distinct CDR3 sequences. Material for sequencing was blood T cells: a sorted CD56 or NKG2C T cell subset, CD4+ or CD8+ T cells, or bulk PBMC T cells (not recorded which). These receptors came from a woman aged 45-59 years in good health.

The chain is built from TRBV6-5 and TRBJ1-5; TCRdb's D gene call, TRBD1, goes unchecked for lack of DNA. The CDR3 has 16 residues. Per germline, CDR1 MNHEY and CDR2 SVGAGI. The CDR3 loop reads CASSYSRQGKNQPQHF.

The chain employs TRBV29-1 and TRBJ2-1; TCRdb's D gene call, TRBD2, goes unchecked for lack of DNA. Germline V lookup: CDR1 SQVTM, CDR2 ANQGSEA. This CDR3 comprises 16 residues. The chain's CDR3 is CSVPPTSGSSYNEQFF.

V and J are TRBV6-5 and TRBJ1-1; absent DNA, TCRdb's TRBD1 call cannot be checked. CDR1 is MNHEY and CDR2 is SVGAGI in the germline V gene. The CDR3 contains 17 residues. The CDR3 spells CASTEGGAGRVDTEAFF.

The rearrangement joins TRBV20-1 to TRBJ1-1; TCRdb's D call, TRBD1, is unchecked because there is no DNA. Germline CDR1 and CDR2: DFQATT and SNEGSKA (reference sequence). The CDR3 runs 13 residues. CDR3 residues: CSAAGAGGGSAFF.

The chain couples TRBV12-3 or TRBV12-4 to TRBJ2-7. The CDR3 contains 14 residues. The CDR3 loop is CASSPTGSSYEQYF.

The rearrangement uses TRBV29-1 and TRBJ2-2; TCRdb picks TRBD2, but there is no DNA to check that call. The CDR3 spans 16 residues. In germline, CDR1 is SQVTM, CDR2 ANQGSEA. The CDR3 region is CSVVETSGRWIGELFF.

The CDR3 region is CASSHRGPYDTIYF. The chain links TRBV27 to TRBJ1-3; the TCRdb call, TRBD1, lacks DNA for checking. The CDR3 loop spans 14 amino acids. CDR1 is MNHEY and CDR2 is SMNVEV in the germline V gene (reference sequence).

The J gene is TRBJ1-6, the V gene TRBV5-1; TCRdb selects TRBD1, and the lack of DNA leaves this call unchecked. CDR1 and CDR2 from the germline V gene are SGHRS and YFSETQ. This CDR3 comprises 17 residues. The CDR3 here is CASSSTFSGTGVSPLHF.

The chain has TRBV5-1 and TRBJ2-1; TCRdb returns TRBD2, unconfirmable since there is no DNA. CDR1 is SGHRS, CDR2 YFSETQ, per germline. This CDR3 region has 16 residues. The CDR3 reads CASSSGTLSSYNEQFF.

V is TRBV29-1 and J is TRBJ2-3; TCRdb returns TRBD2, unconfirmable since there is no DNA. The CDR3 runs 15 residues. Germline values: CDR1 SQVTM, CDR2 ANQGSEA. CDR3 sequence reads: CSAAGLIVGTDTQYF.

The chain is built from TRBV6-2 or TRBV6-3 and TRBJ2-1; without DNA, the TCRdb call of TRBD2 cannot be checked. From germline, CDR1 is MNHEY and CDR2 SVGEGT. The CDR3 totals 15 residues. This CDR3 is CASGYSGRVENEQFF.

The chain employs TRBV20-1 and TRBJ2-7; TCRdb picks TRBD1, but there is no DNA to check that call. Germline V CDR1 and CDR2: DFQATT, SNEGSKA (reference sequence). The CDR3 sequence is 13 residues long. The CDR3 loop reads CSARDLRQGWQYF.

The rearrangement links TRBV5-1 to TRBJ2-1; TCRdb proposes TRBD2, but this gene call is untestable without DNA. Germline CDR1 is SGHRS and CDR2 is YFSETQ. This CDR3 region has 16 residues. CDR3 sequence reads: CASSPIGPSGSNEQFF.

The chain recombines TRBV10-2 with TRBJ2-1; no DNA is available, so the TRBD2 call from TCRdb remains unchecked. Germline V gene lookup returns CDR1 WSHSY and CDR2 SAAADI. The CDR3 is 14 residues long. The CDR3 reads CASKAAGVVNEQFF.

V and J are TRBV14 and TRBJ1-2. Germline values: CDR1 SGHDN, CDR2 FVKESK. The CDR3 extends over 13 amino acids. CDR3 amino acids: CASSQDLESGYTF.

The rearrangement links TRBV11-2 to TRBJ2-7. The CDR3 totals 14 residues. CDR1 SGHAT and CDR2 FQNNGV come from the germline V gene. This CDR3 reads CASSAASMGYEQYF.

This sequence joins TRBV7-8 and TRBJ1-3. Germline V gene data show CDR1 as SGHVS and CDR2 as FQNEAQ. There are 14 residues in the CDR3. CDR3 loop: CASRPQRTGNTIYF.

V usage is TRBV30 and J usage is TRBJ2-1; the D gene TCRdb calls, TRBD2, cannot be checked with no DNA. The CDR3 covers 12 residues. Per germline, CDR1 GTSNPN and CDR2 SVGIG (reference sequence). CDR3 sequence reads: CAWKAGSYEQFF.

The chain uses TRBV7-8 and TRBJ2-3; TCRdb outputs TRBD2, but without DNA this stays unchecked. The CDR3 is 15 amino acids. Germline values: CDR1 SGHVS, CDR2 FQNEAQ. The CDR3 region is CASSSYISGSDTQYF.

The genes are TRBV19 and TRBJ2-7. The CDR3 has 14 residues. Germline CDR1 LNHDA, CDR2 SQIVND (reference sequence). The CDR3 sequence: CASSMAAEIYEQYF.

V and J are TRBV2 and TRBJ1-2. Germline assignment: CDR1 SNHLY and CDR2 FYNNEI. The CDR3 covers 13 residues. The CDR3 sequence: CASGSEEFYGYTF.

The V gene is TRBV10-3, the J gene TRBJ2-5; TCRdb indicates TRBD2, and absent DNA this call remains unverified. The CDR3 contains 13 residues. Looked up from germline, CDR1 is ENHRY and CDR2 is SYGVKD. The CDR3 is CATAGLDAETQYF.